This TCR beta chain was identified during a study of cytomegalovirus exposure and HLA in healthy donors. Study overall: From HLA-typed donors, an early data release held tens of millions of unique TCRs. Study-wide results and limits: Later on, an analysis tied over 15,000 TCR beta sequences to HLA alleles at 0.05 false discovery rate. Further analysis, carried out later, found HLA-associated TCR beta chains more clonally expanded than equally common other chains.

Remarks on this clone: Its antigen is not identified.

Germline trimming cut 7 bases from V and 5 bases from J; bases unmatched to any gene: 11. The CDR3 spans 16 residues. The germline V gene encodes CDR1 PRHDT and CDR2 FYEKMQ (reference sequence). The PCR ran on 60 Vbeta and 13 Jbeta primers. Assay: immunoSEQ multiplex PCR; the TCRdb copy retains only in-frame clones and omits some. The table shows some 77,000 clones, with 70% to 85% occurring only once. The material sequenced was PBMCs. The sequence derives from a man aged 25 to 45 in good health and CMV-seronegative. The chain combines TRBV13 with TRBJ2-1; 10 bases map to TRBD2. This CDR3 is CASNLYGTSDNNEQFF. DNA for the CDR3: TGTGCCAGCAACCTCTACGGGACTAGCGATAACAATGAGCAGTTCTTC.